This T cell receptor beta chain was sequenced in a study of blood T cell repertoires in COVID-19. Study-wide context: Samples taken during acute and convalescent COVID-19 were collected in the United States, Italy and Spain. PBMCs, B-cell-depleted T cells, or T cells were the source of the cDNA or gDNA that made up the material.

The CDR3 loop spans 16 amino acids. With 0 bases clipped from V and 0 bases from J, the junction kept 5 bases outside the gene matches. Germline assignment: CDR1 SGDLS and CDR2 YYNGEE. Original processing notes: Reference gene primer amplification gave nucleated cell count estimates. Some clones are missing from TCRdb's copy, which holds only in-frame ones; the method was immunoSEQ multiplex PCR. For V, J and clone size, that table is used; D and trimming come from the DNA. The sample has roughly 72,000 clones, 90% seen once; the top ten hold about 2.4%. V usage is TRBV9 and J usage is TRBJ2-7; 8 nucleotides agree with TRBD2. This receptor was identified in a human donor in a cohort sampled during active COVID-19. Sequencing was carried out using peripheral blood. For the CDR3, the DNA is TGTGCCAGCAGCGTAGAAGGCGGGGGGCCCTCCTACGAGCAGTACTTC. Translating gives CASSVEGGGPSYEQYF.